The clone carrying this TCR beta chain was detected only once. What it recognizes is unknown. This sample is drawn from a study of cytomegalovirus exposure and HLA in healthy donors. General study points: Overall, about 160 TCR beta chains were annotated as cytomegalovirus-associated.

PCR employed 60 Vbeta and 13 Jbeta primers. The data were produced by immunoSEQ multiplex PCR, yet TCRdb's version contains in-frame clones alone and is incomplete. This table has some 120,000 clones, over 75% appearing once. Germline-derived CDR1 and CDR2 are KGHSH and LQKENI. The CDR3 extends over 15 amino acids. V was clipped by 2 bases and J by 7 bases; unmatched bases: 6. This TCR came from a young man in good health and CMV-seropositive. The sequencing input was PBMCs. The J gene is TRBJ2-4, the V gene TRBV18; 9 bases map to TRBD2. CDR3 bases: TGTGCCAGCTCACCAGACGGACTAGCGTCGAACATTCAGTACTTC. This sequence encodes CASSPDGLASNIQYF.